Below, 29 T cell receptor beta chains from the same sample are listed, as sequenced in a study of blood T cell repertoires in COVID-19. Assay: immunoSEQ multiplex PCR; the TCRdb copy retains only in-frame clones and omits some. Here the sample spans roughly 230,000 clones, 65% to 90% being singletons. Source material: peripheral blood. These receptors were taken from a woman between 45 and 60 years old with acute or convalescent COVID-19.

This chain links TRBV7-9 with TRBJ2-2; weak D call: TRBD1 (5 bases). CDR1 is SEHNR, CDR2 FQNEAQ, per germline (reference sequence). The CDR3 is 14 residues long. Trimming took 0 bases from V and 6 from J, leaving 8 bases between them. The CDR3 reads CASSLARVAGELFF. Written as DNA, the CDR3 is TGTGCCAGCAGCTTAGCCAGGGTTGCCGGGGAGCTGTTTTTT.

This chain joins TRBV7-6 and TRBJ2-2; D might be TRBD1 (6 bases). Germline CDR1 reads SGHVS; CDR2 reads FNYEAQ. Trimming took off 4 bases at V and 1 base at J, with 25 bases between the two ends. This CDR3 has 20 amino acids. CDR3 in DNA: TGTGCCAGCAGCTCGCCGAAGAGTCCAGGGGTGGGAATGAACACCGGGGAGCTGTTTTTT. Protein: CASSSPKSPGVGMNTGELFF. The whole variable domain, remainder taken from reference TRBV7-6 and TRBJ2-2, is GAGVSQSPRYKVTKRGQDVALRCDPISGHVSLYWYRQALGQGPEFLTYFNYEAQQDKSGLPNDRFSAERPEGSISTLTIQRTEQRDSAMYRCASSSPKSPGVGMNTGELFFGEGSRLTVL.

V is TRBV19 and J is TRBJ2-7, with D maybe TRBD2 (7 bases). Germline V gene sequence: CDR1 LNHDA, CDR2 SQIVND (reference sequence). V was shortened by 5 bases and J by 3 bases, with 29 bases between the two germline ends. CDR3 length: 19 residues. The CDR3 bases are TGTGCCAGTAGTCCTACTCGATTCCGGGACGGGGGGCGATACTACGAGCAGTACTTC. Its translation: CASSPTRFRDGGRYYEQYF.

The chain is built from TRBV6-6 and TRBJ2-7; the match to TRBD1 covers 9 bases. CDR3 length: 13 residues. Germline lookup yields CDR1 MNHNY and CDR2 SVGAGI (reference sequence). The J segment lost 9 bases and the V segment lost 6 bases, leaving 9 bases of the junction unmatched. CDR3 coding DNA: TGTGCCAGCAGCCCCCGGGGGACAGGGTGGCAGTACTTC. Translation: CASSPRGTGWQYF.

J is TRBJ1-6 and V is TRBV5-1; a weak D match, TRBD1 (6 bases). This CDR3 comprises 15 residues. The germline gives CDR1 SGHRS, CDR2 YFSETQ. Trimming stripped 0 bases from V and 5 bases from J, with 9 bases between. The CDR3 coding sequence is TGCGCCAGCAGCTTGGCCAGGGGTAATAATTCACCCCTCCACTTT. Residues: CASSLARGNNSPLHF.

The chain employs TRBV5-1 and TRBJ2-3; TRBD1 might be the D (6 bases). CDR1 is SGHRS and CDR2 is YFSETQ in the germline V gene. This CDR3 region has 16 residues. The V and J ends lost 0 bases and 1 base respectively, with 12 bases between them. The CDR3 reads CASSLELAGGTDTQYF. The CDR3, as DNA: TGCGCCAGCAGCTTGGAACTTGCAGGGGGCACAGATACGCAGTATTTT.

Notes on this clone: The same CDR3 can be traced to other DNA sequences in this sample. CDR3 loop: CASSLNRDTEAFF. Here the CDR3 DNA reads TGCGCCAGCAGCCTGAACAGGGACACTGAAGCTTTCTTT. The V and J genes are TRBV5-1 and TRBJ1-1; a possible D gene is TRBD1 (6 bases). Germline lookup yields CDR1 SGHRS and CDR2 YFSETQ. There are 13 residues in the CDR3. With 4 bases removed from V and 3 bases from J, the gap between germline ends came to 10 bases.

The chain links TRBV11-2 to TRBJ2-5; 13 nucleotides match TRBD2. The CDR3 covers 15 residues. Germline CDR1 and CDR2: SGHAT and FQNNGV. V dropped 2 bases and J dropped 7; count of bases not matched to a gene: 4. The CDR3 DNA reads TGTGCCAGCAGCTTATCCGGACTAGCGGGAGCGACCCAGTACTTC. As protein: CASSLSGLAGATQYF. The whole variable domain, filled in from reference TRBV11-2 and TRBJ2-5, reads EAGVAQSPRYKIIEKRQSVAFWCNPISGHATLYWYQQILGQGPKLLIQFQNNGVVDDSQLPKDRFSAERLKGVDSTLKIQPAKLEDSAVYLCASSLSGLAGATQYFGPGTRLLVL.

The chain employs TRBV7-3 and TRBJ2-5, with 9 bases that match TRBD1. J gave up 5 bases and V 4 bases, and 5 bases lay outside the gene matches. The V gene's germline CDR1 is SGHTA and CDR2 FQGTGA. The CDR3 runs to 14 residues. CDR3 DNA sequence: TGTGCCAGCAGCTCTGGCGGGACAGGGGAGACCCAGTACTTC. Its protein product is CASSSGGTGETQYF.

This chain uses TRBV2 with TRBJ2-2; 9 bases line up with TRBD1. V dropped 4 bases and J dropped 4; count of bases not matched to a gene: 4. CDR3 length equals 15 residues. Germline V gene lookup returns CDR1 SNHLY and CDR2 FYNNEI. CDR3 nucleotides: TGTGCCAGCAGTGCGGGACAGGGACGCACCGGGGAGCTGTTTTTT. Its protein product is CASSAGQGRTGELFF.

This sequence joins TRBV13 and TRBJ1-1, with D possibly TRBD1 on 6 matching bases. The germline CDR1 and CDR2 sequences are PRHDT and FYEKMQ (reference sequence). CDR3 size: 13 residues. The V end lost 4 bases, the J end lost 1 base, and 7 bases lay between the germline ends. CDR3 residues: CASSSRGNTEAFF. The CDR3 region has the DNA TGTGCCAGCAGCTCCAGGGGGAACACTGAAGCTTTCTTT.

CDR3 DNA: TGTGCCAGTAGTATAGGTCTGGGGGGAGCTGAAGCTTTCTTT. Amino acid sequence: CASSIGLGGAEAFF. The chain combines TRBV19 with TRBJ1-1, with D perhaps TRBD1 (5 bases). V was trimmed by 1 base and J by 6 bases, leaving 12 bases between them. CDR1 is LNHDA and CDR2 is SQIVND in the germline V gene (reference sequence). The CDR3 loop spans 14 amino acids. Supplemented by reference TRBV19 and TRBJ1-1, the full variable domain reads DGGITQSPKYLFRKEGQNVTLSCEQNLNHDAMYWYRQDPGQGLRLIYYSQIVNDFQKGDIAEGYSVSREKKESFPLTVTSAQKNPTAFYLCASSIGLGGAEAFFGQGTRLTVV.

This clone is a singleton in its sample. The chain uses TRBV7-9 and TRBJ2-3, with 7 bases fitting TRBD1. The ends lost 1 base at V and 0 bases at J; junction bases unmatched: 4. Germline-derived CDR1 and CDR2 are SEHNR and FQNEAQ (reference sequence). CDR3 length equals 16 residues. This chain's CDR3 is CASSLGGGLSTDTQYF. CDR3 nucleotides: TGTGCCAGCAGCTTAGGAGGGGGCCTTAGCACAGATACGCAGTATTTT.

This clone occurred a few times. This chain connects TRBV4-1 to TRBJ1-5, with 7 positions matching TRBD1. Germline V gene data show CDR1 as MGHRA and CDR2 as YSYEKL. Unmatched junction bases numbered 8, after V lost 3 bases and J lost 3 bases. The CDR3 consists of 16 residues. Written as DNA, the CDR3 is TGCGCCAGCAGCCATGTCGGGACAGACTTCAATCAGCCCCAGCATTTT. This translates into CASSHVGTDFNQPQHF.

The CDR3 loop is CASSLAVTGNYGYTF. In DNA form, the CDR3 reads TGCGCCAGCAGCTTGGCCGTCACAGGAAACTATGGCTACACCTTC. This chain joins TRBV5-1 and TRBJ1-2, with D possibly TRBD1 on 5 matching bases. The CDR3 has 15 amino acids. CDR1 is SGHRS, CDR2 YFSETQ, per germline. V dropped 0 bases and J dropped 2 bases, with 11 bases sitting between them.

The V and J genes are TRBV19 and TRBJ2-5; 7 bases are a match to TRBD1. Germline CDR1 is LNHDA and CDR2 is SQIVND (reference sequence). This CDR3 contains 15 residues. The ends lost 4 bases at V and 1 base at J; junction bases unmatched: 6. CDR3 sequence (DNA): TGTGCCAGTAGTAAGGGGGACAGCCTCCAAGAGACCCAGTACTTC. Amino acids: CASSKGDSLQETQYF.

The rearrangement joins TRBV19 to TRBJ2-2; 10 positions agree with TRBD1. Germline loops: CDR1 LNHDA, CDR2 SQIVND (reference sequence). CDR3 length equals 16 residues. Trimming took 7 bases from V and 5 from J; bases not matched to a gene: 10. The CDR3 loop is CASNLRDRGRTGELFF. For the CDR3, the DNA is TGTGCCAGTAATCTCCGGGACAGGGGTCGGACCGGGGAGCTGTTTTTT.

CDR3 region: CATSERLAGGPNEQFF. The CDR3 coding sequence is TGTGCCACCAGTGAGAGACTAGCGGGAGGCCCCAATGAGCAGTTCTTC. V usage is TRBV24-1 and J usage is TRBJ2-1, with 13 bases identical to TRBD2. V was clipped by 4 bases and J by 6 bases; unmatched bases: 5. Germline V lookup: CDR1 KGHDR, CDR2 SFDVKD. The CDR3 is 16 residues long.

J is TRBJ2-5 and V is TRBV25-1, with D maybe TRBD2 (6 bases). This CDR3 comprises 14 residues. The ends were cut back, 5 bases at V and 3 bases at J, with 13 bases in the middle. The germline gives CDR1 MGHDK, CDR2 SYGVNS. CDR3 DNA: TGTGCCAGCAGTCGGGAGTTGGGCAAAGAGACCCAGTACTTC. It codes for CASSRELGKETQYF.

The chain uses TRBV9 and TRBJ2-3, with 7 bases fitting TRBD1. CDR1 and CDR2 (germline): SGDLS, YYNGEE. The trim removed 0 bases at V and 3 bases at J, leaving 7 bases unmatched. The CDR3 length is 16 residues. The chain's CDR3 is CASSVADQGETDTQYF. The CDR3 nucleotides read TGTGCCAGCAGCGTAGCGGATCAGGGGGAAACAGATACGCAGTATTTT.

The chain joins TRBV10-3 to TRBJ2-7; 9 bases agree with TRBD1. V lost 6 bases, J lost 1 base, and 4 bases stayed unmatched. Germline V gives CDR1 ENHRY, CDR2 SYGVKD. The CDR3 has 14 amino acids. The CDR3 here is CAIRRTGDSYEQYF. For the CDR3, the DNA is TGTGCCATCAGGCGGACAGGGGATTCCTACGAGCAGTACTTC.

The chain links TRBV3-1 (or the pseudogene TRBV3-2) to TRBJ2-1, with TRBD2 matching 13 bases. Germline loops: CDR1 LGHDT, CDR2 YNNKEL (reference sequence). This CDR3 contains 16 residues. V lost 7 bases, J lost 4 bases, and 7 bases stayed unmatched. CDR3 nucleotide sequence: TGTGCCAGCATTTCGACTAGCGGGGGGCAGTACAATGAGCAGTTCTTC. Translated, it gives CASISTSGGQYNEQFF.

The rearrangement joins TRBV27 to TRBJ2-2; D gene uncertain. The length of the CDR3 is 16 residues. The ends were cut back, 5 bases at V and 6 bases at J, with 19 bases in the middle. Per germline, CDR1 MNHEY and CDR2 SMNVEV (reference sequence). The CDR3 nucleotides are TGTGCCAGCAGTCCCCGAGTAGAAGCTGCCCCCGGGGAGCTGTTTTTT. This encodes CASSPRVEAAPGELFF.

The chain recombines TRBV12-3 or TRBV12-4 with TRBJ1-1; possible D gene TRBD1, 6 bases. V gave up 8 bases and J gave up 2 bases, with 12 bases separating them. The CDR3 runs to 13 residues. This CDR3 reads CASSGTRNTEAFF. CDR3 nucleotides: TGTGCCAGCTCCGGGACACGAAACACTGAAGCTTTCTTT.

CDR3 sequence reads: CASSSPLQNSPLHF. As DNA, the CDR3 is TGTGCCAGCAGTTCCCCCCTCCAGAATTCACCCCTCCACTTT. V and J are TRBV28 and TRBJ1-6, with D unresolved. CDR1 and CDR2 (germline): MDHEN, SYDVKM. Trimming removed 4 bases at V and 7 bases at J, with 11 bases between. The CDR3 runs 14 residues.

J is TRBJ1-1 and V is TRBV5-1; no definite D call. Deletions cut 4 bases from V and 7 bases from J, with 17 bases between. Germline CDR1 reads SGHRS; CDR2 reads YFSETQ. This CDR3 has 14 amino acids. CDR3 coding DNA: TGCGCCAGCAGCCCCTTGGACCCGGGATTTGAAGCTTTCTTT. Protein product: CASSPLDPGFEAFF.

This chain connects TRBV7-8 to TRBJ1-6; D remains ambiguous. V was clipped by 7 bases and J by 7 bases, with 17 bases between them. The CDR3 is 15 residues long. Germline CDR1 is SGHVS and CDR2 is FQNEAQ. In nucleotides, the CDR3 is TGTGCCAGCACCTTCTCGGAGGGCCAAAATTCACCCCTCCACTTT. Protein product: CASTFSEGQNSPLHF.

The V call is TRBV20-1, the J call TRBJ2-3, with D perhaps matching TRBD2 (5 bases). Per the germline V gene, CDR1 is DFQATT and CDR2 is SNEGSKA (reference sequence). The germline V and J ends were trimmed by 3 bases and 4 bases, with 11 bases remaining between them. The CDR3 has 13 residues. The CDR3 region has the DNA TGCAGTGCTAGTGGTGACGGGGCAGATACGCAGTATTTT. Protein product: CSASGDGADTQYF.

The chain has TRBV12-3 or TRBV12-4 and TRBJ1-2; D possibly corresponds to TRBD1 (6 bases). V was clipped by 4 bases and J by 5 bases, with 11 bases between them. The CDR3 totals 13 residues. The DNA of the CDR3 is TGTGCCAGCAGTTCAGGGCAGGGGTATGGCTACACCTTC. Translating it yields CASSSGQGYGYTF.